Below are 3 T cell receptor beta chains sequenced from a single sample in a study of blood T cell repertoires in COVID-19. Measured with immunoSEQ multiplex PCR; TCRdb has only the in-frame clones, and not every one. This sample carries about 87,000 clones, over 75% of them seen once, and the ten largest clones take around 3.3%. The sequencing sample was made of peripheral blood. The receptors originated from an elderly woman with COVID-19, enrolled during active disease.

This clone has just one count. The rearrangement joins TRBV20-1 to TRBJ2-5; D is unclear. This CDR3 is 10 amino acids long. From germline, CDR1 is DFQATT and CDR2 SNEGSKA (reference sequence). Trimming shortened V by 4 bases and J by 5 bases, and 5 bases separated the two germline ends. The CDR3 DNA follows: TGCAGTGCTACCCGGGAGACCCAGTACTTC. As protein: CSATRETQYF.

The gene calls are TRBV6-2 or TRBV6-3 and TRBJ1-5; tentative D call: TRBD1 (6 bases). The germline CDR1 and CDR2 sequences are MNHEY and SVGEGT. Trimming took 0 bases from V and 7 from J, leaving 16 bases between them. CDR3 length equals 16 residues. CDR3 sequence reads: CASSYSGGPGKQPQHF. The CDR3 nucleotides are TGTGCCAGCAGTTACTCAGGGGGACCAGGGAAACAGCCCCAGCATTTT.

The chain joins TRBV28 to TRBJ1-4, with TRBD1 matching over 8 bases. Germline CDR1 reads MDHEN; CDR2 reads SYDVKM. CDR3 length equals 14 residues. The ends lost 2 bases at V and 8 bases at J; junction bases unmatched: 4. CDR3 sequence (DNA): TGTGCCAGCAGTTTAGGACAGGGCTGGGAAAAACTGTTTTTT. It yields the protein CASSLGQGWEKLFF.